What follows are 19 T cell receptor beta chains derived from one specimen sequenced in a study of tumor-infiltrating lymphocytes in primary liver carcinoma. Blood RNA came from unsorted whole blood; germline DNA was also extracted. The template, roughly 0.45 ug total RNA, yielded TCR beta cDNA made with a constant-region primer. Slightly modified ARM-PCR, run as three nested multiplex PCR rounds, produced the TCR beta libraries. The first two PCR rounds used TRBV1-TRBV30 forward primers with a C-beta reverse primer, roughly 11 cycles each. TCRdb reprocessed the multiplex PCR reads with MiXCR, giving one entry per CDR3 protein. The sample includes 150,000 to 200,000 distinct CDR3 sequences, 50% to 75% of them seen just once. The sample consisted of peripheral blood. Source of these receptors: a man in his forties or fifties with primary liver carcinoma and hepatitis B virus infection.

This clonotype has only a few counts. The V gene is TRBV6-5, the J gene TRBJ2-7, with unresolved D. Germline CDR1 is MNHEY and CDR2 is SVGAGI. Trimming cost V 0 bases and J 5 bases, with 8 bases left between them. CDR3 length: 13 residues. Written as DNA, the CDR3 is TGTGCCAGCAGTTACTCGTTGGCGGACGAGCAGTACTTC. Its translation is CASSYSLADEQYF.

The rearrangement links TRBV4-1 to TRBJ2-3, with TRBD1 matching 10 bases. CDR3 length: 16 residues. Germline assignment: CDR1 MGHRA and CDR2 YSYEKL. V lost 1 base and J lost 5; bases outside the gene matches: 6. CDR3 bases: TGCGCCAGCAGCCAAGGACAGGGGGCGTCGGGAGATACGCAGTATTTT. Translation: CASSQGQGASGDTQYF.

As concerns this clonotype: Germline is not matched at one junction end, which may reflect a read error. The chain uses TRBV29-1 and TRBJ2-6, with TRBD1 identical over 7 bases. Germline CDR1 and CDR2: SQVTM and ANQGSEA. The CDR3 runs to 18 residues. CDR3 sequence (DNA): TGCAGCGCCCGGGACAGCGAAGATCCTGGCTCTGGAGCCAACGTCCTGACTTTC. Amino acids: CSARDSEDPGSGANVLTF.

This chain links TRBV20-1 with TRBJ2-5, with 8 nucleotides matching TRBD1. Germline CDR1 and CDR2: DFQATT and SNEGSKA (reference sequence). J lost 5 bases, V lost 4 bases, and 12 bases had no gene match. CDR3 size: 15 residues. Here the CDR3 reads CSAIRGAGGQETQYF. DNA for the CDR3: TGCAGTGCTATCCGTGGGGCAGGGGGCCAGGAGACCCAGTACTTC.

This clonotype was observed a few times. V and J are TRBV12-3 or TRBV12-4 and TRBJ1-4; tentative D call: TRBD1 (5 bases). The CDR3 spans 15 residues. V was trimmed by 5 bases and J by 4 bases, leaving 14 bases between them. The chain's CDR3 is CASSQNRDGNEKLFF. The CDR3 DNA is TGTGCCAGCAGTCAAAACCGGGACGGTAATGAAAAACTGTTTTTT.

As for this clonotype: Being one base from a much bigger clone, this may be a read error. This chain joins TRBV6-6 and TRBJ1-1, with TRBD1 as a possible D gene (5 bases). This CDR3 is built from 13 residues. Per germline, CDR1 MNHNY and CDR2 SVGAGI (reference sequence). The V gene lost 2 bases and the J gene lost 2 bases, with 6 bases spanning the gap. This chain's CDR3 is CASSYGHNTEAFF. The CDR3 DNA sequence: TGTGCCAGCAGTTACGGACATAACACTGAAGCTTTCTTT.

This chain uses TRBV6-5 with TRBJ2-6; D is perhaps TRBD1 (6 bases). CDR3 length: 15 residues. In germline, CDR1 is MNHEY, CDR2 SVGAGI. The V and J ends lost 5 bases and 2 bases respectively, with 10 bases between them. CDR3: CASSQQGAGANVLTF. DNA for the CDR3: TGTGCCAGCAGTCAACAGGGAGCTGGGGCCAACGTCCTGACTTTC.

A note on this clonotype: A much larger clone sits a single nucleotide away, making a read error possible. The rearrangement uses TRBV29-1 and TRBJ2-1; 14 positions match TRBD2. The CDR3 is 13 amino acids. CDR1 and CDR2 from the germline V gene are SQVTM and ANQGSEA. CDR3 in amino acids: CSGGTSGRDEQLF. The CDR3 DNA sequence: TGCAGCGGGGGGACTAGCGGGAGAGATGAGCAGCTCTTC.

J is TRBJ2-7 and V is TRBV5-8, with a weak D call TRBD1 (7 bases). V lost 4 bases to trimming and J lost 2 bases, with 13 bases between them. This CDR3 spans 14 amino acids. Germline values: CDR1 SGHTS, CDR2 YDEGEE. CDR3 sequence (DNA): TGTGCCAGCAGCCTCAGGAGGGGGCCCTACGAGCAGTACTTC. Translating it yields CASSLRRGPYEQYF.

This clonotype has just a few counts. This chain uses TRBV6-5 with TRBJ1-2; TRBD1 agrees at 9 bases. Germline V gives CDR1 MNHEY, CDR2 SVGAGI. The ends lost 5 bases at V and 6 bases at J; junction bases unmatched: 10. The CDR3 runs 15 residues. CDR3 in DNA: TGTGCCAGCAGTAGGACCGGGACAGGGATGAATGGCTACACCTTC. This gives the protein CASSRTGTGMNGYTF.

This clonotype was picked up many times. The gene calls are TRBV11-2 and TRBJ2-1, with a weak D call TRBD1 (6 bases). Trimming removed 5 bases from V and 14 bases from J, with 19 bases in between. CDR3 length: 13 amino acids. From germline, CDR1 is SGHAT and CDR2 FQNNGV. CDR3 DNA: TGTGCCAGCAGCCTTCAGACTGAGGGGGAAAAGTTCTTC. Protein: CASSLQTEGEKFF.

V usage is TRBV11-2 and J usage is TRBJ2-3, with 7 positions matching TRBD2. This CDR3 has 15 residues. CDR1 is SGHAT and CDR2 is FQNNGV in the germline V gene. Trimming removed 9 bases from V and 2 bases from J; junction bases left unmatched: 11. The CDR3 here is CASSIRAGITDTQYF. In DNA, the CDR3 is TGTGCCAGTAGCATACGAGCGGGAATCACAGATACGCAGTATTTT.

About this clonotype itself: Compared with germline, one end of the junction differs, possibly owing to a read error. The chain carries TRBV6-5 and TRBJ1-4, with a tentative D call TRBD1 (5 bases). The CDR3 sequence is 15 residues long. CDR1 and CDR2 (germline): MNHEY, SVGAGI. The CDR3 DNA is TGTGCCAGCAGTTACTCGGGGACCCAGAGTGAAAAACTGTATTTT. Translating it yields CASSYSGTQSEKLYF.

About this clonotype: A clone one base away is much larger, so this may be a read error. This CDR3 fails to terminate in the conserved phenylalanine or tryptophan, so it likely reflects a read error. The chain has TRBV12-3 or TRBV12-4 and TRBJ2-3; 7 nucleotides match TRBD1. There are 15 residues in the CDR3. V shed 6 bases and J 2 bases; nucleotides not matched to a gene: 8. The CDR3 is CASRTGQEITDTQYI. CDR3 DNA sequence: TGTGCCAGCAGAACCGGACAGGAGATCACAGATACGCAGTATATT.

This rearrangement joins TRBV5-4 to TRBJ2-5; D perhaps matches TRBD1 (6 bases). Germline CDR1 is SGHNT and CDR2 is YYREEE (reference sequence). CDR3 size: 13 residues. Trimming cost V 4 bases and J 5 bases, with 12 bases left between them. CDR3 nucleotides: TGTGCCAGCAGCCTGACAAGGGGGGAGACCCAGTACTTC. Residues: CASSLTRGETQYF.

With respect to this clonotype: A much larger clone lies a single base off, so this may be a read error. This sequence joins TRBV12-3 or TRBV12-4 and TRBJ1-1, with D possibly TRBD1 on 6 matching bases. The CDR3 is 14 amino acids. The CDR3 coding sequence is TGTGCCAGCAGTCCCCAACAGGGTAGCACTGAAACTTTCTTT. Encoded protein: CASSPQQGSTETFF.

The V and J genes are TRBV6-5 and TRBJ1-2, with unresolved D. Germline CDR1 MNHEY, CDR2 SVGAGI. CDR3 length: 11 amino acids. Between the trimmed V and J ends, which lost 5 bases and 5 bases, there was a span of 6 bases. The CDR3 sequence: CASSTSYGYTF. The CDR3 DNA reads TGTGCCAGCAGTACTAGTTATGGCTACACCTTC.

A note on this clonotype: A much bigger clone sits one base away, suggesting this may be a read error. The chain uses TRBV29-1 and TRBJ2-7; the D is unclear. The length of the CDR3 is 11 residues. Germline CDR1 SQVTM, CDR2 ANQGSEA. V was clipped by 6 bases and J by 7 bases, with 13 bases between them. The CDR3 loop reads CSVAPCGEQYF. The CDR3 DNA sequence: TGCAGCGTCGCCCCGTGTGGGGAGCAGTACTTC.

V and J are TRBV13 and TRBJ2-1, with D perhaps assigned TRBD1 or TRBD2 (5 bases each). CDR3 length equals 15 residues. CDR1 and CDR2 from the germline V gene are PRHDT and FYEKMQ (reference sequence). Trimming removed 2 bases at V and 8 bases at J, with 16 bases between. CDR3 in amino acids: CASSLFRERRDEQFF. Written as DNA, the CDR3 is TGTGCCAGCAGCTTATTCAGGGAGAGGCGCGATGAGCAGTTCTTC.